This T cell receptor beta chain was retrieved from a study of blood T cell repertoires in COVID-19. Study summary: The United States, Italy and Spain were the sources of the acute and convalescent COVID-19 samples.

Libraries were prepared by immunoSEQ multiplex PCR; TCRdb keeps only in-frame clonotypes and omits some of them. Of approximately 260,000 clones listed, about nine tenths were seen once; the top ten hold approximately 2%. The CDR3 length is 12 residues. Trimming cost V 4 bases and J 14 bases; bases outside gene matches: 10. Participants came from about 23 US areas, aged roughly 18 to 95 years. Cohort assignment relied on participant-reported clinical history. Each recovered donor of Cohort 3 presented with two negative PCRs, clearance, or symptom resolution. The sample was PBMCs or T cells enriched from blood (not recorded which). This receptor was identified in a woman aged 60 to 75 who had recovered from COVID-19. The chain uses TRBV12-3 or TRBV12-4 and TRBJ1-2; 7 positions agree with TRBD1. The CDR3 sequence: CASSSNRGIGTF. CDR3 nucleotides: TGTGCCAGCAGTTCTAACAGGGGCATCGGGACCTTC.